There are many counts of the clone carrying this T cell receptor (beta chain). What it binds is unknown. TCRdb called the 5' RACE reads again in MiXCR, with one record for every CDR3 protein. This table has hundreds of thousands of distinct CDR3 sequences, over 8.5% appearing once. This record comes from a study of identical twins. Study results and caveats: Alpha sequences that were out-of-frame and twin-shared showed an excess of low generation probability. Cross-sectional statistics, not tracking of the same donors, supported the conclusions. Weaker excess twin sharing was observed in beta out-of-frame sequences.

The CDR3 spans 14 residues. The trim removed 4 bases at V and 11 bases at J, leaving 14 bases unmatched. The V gene's germline CDR1 is SGHVS and CDR2 FQNEAQ. The same sample was also studied in work on yellow fever vaccine responses in identical twins. According to that study: Convergence reportedly seemed to mark part of the twins' vaccine T cell response, with personalization marking the rest.

The receptor comes from a young woman in good health. The chain combines TRBV7-8 with TRBJ2-7; 7 positions match TRBD1. The sample comprised CD8+ T cells sorted from blood. CDR3 DNA sequence: TGTGCCAGCAGCTCCGGACAGGATTCCGAGGAGGAGTACTTC. This sequence encodes CASSSGQDSEEEYF.